This T cell receptor beta chain originates from a study of blood T cells in healthy people across ages. Then a second PCR, running about 7 to 11 cycles, was carried out with a sample-barcoded 5' primer and a J-beta primer mix. TCRdb reanalysed the 5' RACE reads using MiXCR and keeps one entry per CDR3 protein. There are about 760,000 distinct CDR3 sequences in the sample; roughly 25% occur only once, and 8% to 10% lies in the top ten. Germline V gives CDR1 SEHNR, CDR2 FQNEAQ (reference sequence). Trimming took off 5 bases at V and 1 base at J, with 17 bases between the two ends. There are 17 residues in the CDR3. These data also formed part of another study, on T cells of mothers and their children. As that report states: Thymic selection molds TCR recombination output in a comparable way in related and unrelated pairs. Slightly higher overlap, not significant, was seen in related mother-child pairs than in unrelated pairs. Microchimeric T cell clones that persisted were not detected.

The specimen was blood. The sequence was obtained from a boy younger than 18 in good health. The chain combines TRBV7-9 with TRBJ2-2; no clear D gene. The CDR3 DNA sequence: TGTGCCAGCAGCCCTGCCAACCCTCAAATGAACACCGGGGAGCTGTTTTTT. Protein sequence: CASSPANPQMNTGELFF.